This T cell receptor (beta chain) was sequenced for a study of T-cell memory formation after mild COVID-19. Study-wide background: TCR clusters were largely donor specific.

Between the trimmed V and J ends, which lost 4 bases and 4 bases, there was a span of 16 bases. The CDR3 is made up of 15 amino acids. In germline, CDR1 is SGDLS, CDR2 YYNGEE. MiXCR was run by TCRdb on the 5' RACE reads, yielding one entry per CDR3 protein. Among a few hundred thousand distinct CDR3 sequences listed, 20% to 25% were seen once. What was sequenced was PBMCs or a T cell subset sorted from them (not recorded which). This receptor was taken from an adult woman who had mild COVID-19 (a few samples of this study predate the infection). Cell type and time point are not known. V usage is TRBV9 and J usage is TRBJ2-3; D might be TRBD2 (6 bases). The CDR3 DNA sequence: TGTGCCAGCAGCCCAGACCCGGGACTTGCAGATACGCAGTATTTT. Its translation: CASSPDPGLADTQYF.